The clone carrying this T cell receptor beta chain appeared many times. CDR1 and CDR2 (germline): MNHNY, SVGAGI (reference sequence). CDR3 length: 15 amino acids. V was shortened by 6 bases and J by 2 bases, with 16 bases between the two germline ends. These data are taken from a study of Graves' ophthalmopathy and Graves' hyperthyroidism. The authors amplified TCR beta CDR3 regions, and they did so from RNA transcripts for repertoire sequencing. Investigators did first-round RT-PCR with HTBI primers, then second-round multiplex PCR. TCRdb processed the multiplex PCR reads anew with MiXCR; each CDR3 protein has one entry. The sample includes about 390,000 distinct CDR3 sequences, about 17% of them seen just once.

The clonotype originates from an adult woman with stable Graves' hyperthyroidism. The specimen was peripheral blood. This sequence joins TRBV6-6 and TRBJ1-1; no clear D gene. The CDR3 nucleotides read TGTGCCAGCAGAGGGTGGACGGAAGCAAACACTGAAGCTTTCTTT. Its translation: CASRGWTEANTEAFF.